This T cell receptor (beta chain) appears in the sequencing data of a study of tumor-infiltrating lymphocytes in primary liver carcinoma. Whole-study context: Maximum tumor diameters ranged from roughly 4 to 11 cm, stage T1-T3 N0M0.

Findings and limits, study-wide: The study found a significantly higher top-250-clone fraction in tumors than in blood (p = 0.039). Roughly 7.5-24% of top clones, and no more, occurred in all five tumor regions.

Reverse transcription of around 0.45 ug total RNA with a constant-region primer produced TCR beta cDNA. ARM-PCR, slightly modified, supplied the TCR beta libraries through three nested multiplex PCR rounds. The study ran its first two PCR rounds for 9 to 10 cycles each, using TRBV1-TRBV30 forward primers and a C-beta reverse primer. MiXCR, run by TCRdb on the multiplex PCR reads, gives a single entry per CDR3 protein. The table has 90,000 to 100,000 distinct CDR3 sequences, roughly 69% seen once. The CDR3 length is 15 residues. Germline CDR1 reads SGHTA; CDR2 reads FQGTGA. With regard to this clonotype: Its matching antigen is unknown. At one boundary the junction diverges from the germline segment, which might be a read error.

Without any cell sorting, roughly 18-34 mg of bulk tissue yielded co-extracted RNA and DNA. Sequenced input: liver tumor tissue from sampling region 5. Subset in this sample: tumor region T5, tumor centre. The receptor was derived from a woman aged 60-75 years with primary liver carcinoma and hepatitis B virus infection. The chain combines TRBV7-3 with TRBJ2-2, with D tentatively TRBD2 (5 bases). For the CDR3, the DNA is TGTGCCAGCAGCCCCCAGGCGGCCCAGACCGGGGAGCTGCTTTTT. Its translation: CASSPQAAQTGELLF.